The clone carrying this T cell receptor (beta chain) appeared many times. Its antigen is as yet unknown. The germline CDR1 and CDR2 sequences are SEHNR and FQNEAQ (reference sequence). V was pared by 6 bases and J by 6 bases, with 15 bases between. This CDR3 has 13 residues. The data stem from a study of identical twins. The study's findings and limits: Low generation probability was overrepresented in out-of-frame alpha sequences shared by twins.

TCRdb passed the 5' RACE reads through MiXCR, listing each CDR3 protein once. Among 690,000 or so distinct CDR3 sequences listed, approximately 9% were seen once. A further study also used this sample, focusing on yellow fever vaccine responses in identical twins.

This sequence originates from a woman aged 18-30 years in good health. V gene TRBV7-9 combines with J gene TRBJ2-7; the D is unclear. The sequencing sample was made of PBMCs. The CDR3 region has the DNA TGTGCCAGCAGGCGGTCAGCCTCCGGCGAGCAGTACTTC. Translation gives CASRRSASGEQYF.